Below are 19 T cell receptor beta chains sequenced from a single sample in a study of blood T cell repertoires in COVID-19. Here immunoSEQ multiplex PCR was the method, and the copy in TCRdb shows in-frame clones only, minus some. Of roughly 100,000 clones in the sample, 85% were seen once. Source material: peripheral blood. Every receptor here comes from a man between 50 and 59 years old with acute or convalescent COVID-19.

The rearrangement joins TRBV7-2 to TRBJ2-7; no clear D. V dropped 7 bases and J dropped 3 bases, with 16 bases sitting between them. Germline V lookup: CDR1 SGHTA, CDR2 FQGNSA. CDR3 length: 14 amino acids. The CDR3 here is CASTPPRVRYEQYF. CDR3 nucleotides: TGTGCCAGCACTCCGCCCCGAGTACGCTACGAGCAGTACTTC.

V is TRBV5-1 and J is TRBJ2-1; D perhaps matches TRBD1 (6 bases). Trimming took 6 bases from V and 4 from J, leaving 11 bases between them. The CDR3 is 13 residues long. CDR1 is SGHRS, CDR2 YFSETQ, per germline. The CDR3 spells CASNPDRYNEQFF. As DNA, the CDR3 is TGCGCCAGCAACCCCGACAGGTACAATGAGCAGTTCTTC.

The chain has TRBV4-1 and TRBJ1-4, with D tentatively TRBD1 (6 bases). Trimming stripped 6 bases from V and 8 bases from J, with 19 bases between. CDR1 is MGHRA, CDR2 YSYEKL, per germline. This CDR3 comprises 15 residues. The CDR3 sequence: CASSRTEVAWEKLFF. CDR3 DNA sequence: TGCGCCAGCAGTAGGACAGAGGTTGCTTGGGAAAAACTGTTTTTT.

The gene calls are TRBV27 and TRBJ2-1; 7 nucleotides match TRBD2. Germline V gene lookup returns CDR1 MNHEY and CDR2 SMNVEV (reference sequence). The CDR3 has 15 residues. V dropped 2 bases and J dropped 4; count of bases not matched to a gene: 5. CDR3 nucleotides: TGTGCCAGCAGTTTAGCGGGAGTCCCATACAATGAGCAGTTCTTC. It translates to CASSLAGVPYNEQFF.

Only one count was recorded for this clone. V usage is TRBV27 and J usage is TRBJ1-6; a possible D gene is TRBD1 (5 bases). In germline, CDR1 is MNHEY, CDR2 SMNVEV (reference sequence). The CDR3 totals 17 residues. V gave up 4 bases and J gave up 0 bases, with 13 bases separating them. CDR3 protein: CASSSGGGVSYNSPLHF. The CDR3 DNA is TGTGCCAGCAGTTCCGGTGGGGGGGTCTCCTATAATTCACCCCTCCACTTT.

The chain links TRBV12-3 or TRBV12-4 to TRBJ1-2, with a weak D call TRBD1 (5 bases). CDR3 size: 12 residues. V gave up 6 bases and J gave up 7 bases, with 12 bases separating them. DNA of the CDR3: TGTGCCAGCAGCCCGGGGGGGAGTGGCTACACCTTC. Its translation is CASSPGGSGYTF.

The count of this clone is one. The gene calls are TRBV6-5 and TRBJ2-7; 8 bases match TRBD1. This CDR3 has 14 amino acids. CDR1 MNHEY and CDR2 SVGAGI come from the germline V gene. With 6 bases clipped from V and 0 bases from J, the junction kept 4 bases outside the gene matches. For the CDR3, the DNA is TGTGCCAGCAGATCCGGGACAGGCTCCTACGAGCAGTACTTC. It encodes CASRSGTGSYEQYF.

This chain links TRBV7-8 with TRBJ2-7; D possibly corresponds to TRBD1 (6 bases). The V end lost 5 bases, the J end lost 2 bases, and 13 bases lay between the germline ends. The CDR3 runs 14 residues. The germline CDR1 and CDR2 sequences are SGHVS and FQNEAQ. The CDR3 region has the DNA TGTGCCAGCAGCCTGGACAGAGGGGCCTACGAGCAGTACTTC. Amino acid sequence: CASSLDRGAYEQYF.

This clone has more than one count but fewer than ten. The chain links TRBV4-1 to TRBJ2-3, with 7 bases matching TRBD2. V was clipped by 8 bases and J by 0 bases; unmatched bases: 8. Germline V gene sequence: CDR1 MGHRA, CDR2 YSYEKL. This CDR3 region has 15 residues. This CDR3 is CASRRGTSSTDTQYF. In DNA form, the CDR3 reads TGCGCCAGCCGGCGGGGGACCTCTAGCACAGATACGCAGTATTTT.

V and J are TRBV28 and TRBJ1-1; D is undetermined. From germline, CDR1 is MDHEN and CDR2 SYDVKM. Trimming shortened V by 7 bases and J by 1 base, and 13 bases separated the two germline ends. The CDR3 consists of 14 residues. Written as DNA, the CDR3 is TGTGCCAGCACTTTTTTCGGGGAGAACACTGAAGCTTTCTTT. Translating it yields CASTFFGENTEAFF.

This rearrangement joins TRBV6-5 to TRBJ2-1; possibly TRBD2 for D (5 bases). Between the trimmed V and J ends, which lost 6 bases and 10 bases, there was a span of 13 bases. This CDR3 comprises 12 residues. Germline V gene lookup returns CDR1 MNHEY and CDR2 SVGAGI. For the CDR3, the DNA is TGTGCCAGCAGGCACGGGGTGGAGGAGCAGTTCTTC. This codes for CASRHGVEEQFF.

The CDR3 reads CASSVTGNTEAFF. For the CDR3, the DNA is TGCGCCAGCAGTGTGACGGGGAACACTGAAGCTTTCTTT. This rearrangement joins TRBV10-2 to TRBJ1-1; unclear D gene. The V end was cut by 4 bases, the J end by 1 base, with 7 bases between. CDR3 length: 13 residues. Germline loops: CDR1 WSHSY, CDR2 SAAADI.

The rearrangement links TRBV4-2 to TRBJ2-7, with 10 positions matching TRBD1. With V trimmed by 0 bases and J by 3 bases, 5 bases remained unmatched. The CDR3 is 16 residues long. CDR1 is LGHNA, CDR2 YNFKEQ, per germline. The CDR3 sequence: CASSQESGQGHYEQYF. For the CDR3, the DNA is TGTGCCAGCAGCCAAGAGTCGGGACAGGGGCACTACGAGCAGTACTTC.

V gene TRBV2 combines with J gene TRBJ1-3, with a weak D call TRBD1 (5 bases). The CDR3 has 15 amino acids. Trimming took 6 bases from V and 0 from J, leaving 12 bases between them. Germline V gene sequence: CDR1 SNHLY, CDR2 FYNNEI. The CDR3 loop is CASSPGTGSGNTIYF. CDR3 bases: TGTGCCAGCAGCCCCGGGACTGGCTCTGGAAACACCATATATTTT.

The genes are TRBV6-1 and TRBJ2-7; 8 bases are a match to TRBD1. V trimming: 0 bases; J trimming: 6 bases; junction bases outside the gene matches: 7. Per germline, CDR1 MNHNS and CDR2 SASEGT. The CDR3 runs 15 residues. DNA of the CDR3: TGTGCCAGCAGTGAAGCTGGACAGGGCGTTCGCGAGCAGTACTTC. This encodes CASSEAGQGVREQYF.

In its sample, this clone was seen a few times. The junction departs from the called germline gene at one end, perhaps through a read error. This chain joins TRBV7-7 and TRBJ2-3; 9 bases are shared with TRBD2. Germline V CDR1 and CDR2: SSHAT, FNYEAQ (reference sequence). This CDR3 comprises 18 residues. The CDR3 DNA reads as TGTGCTAGCAGCTTATTTCCCCTAGCGGGGACCCGCACAGATACGCAGTATTTT. This gives the protein CASSLFPLAGTRTDTQYF.

The chain combines TRBV9 with TRBJ2-7, with a possible D match to TRBD2 (7 bases). This CDR3 region has 16 residues. Germline V lookup: CDR1 SGDLS, CDR2 YYNGEE. Deletions cut 4 bases from V and 1 base from J, with 18 bases between. The CDR3 sequence: CASSNHRGAESYEQYF. The CDR3, as DNA: TGTGCCAGCAGCAACCACCGGGGGGCCGAGTCCTACGAGCAGTACTTC.

This rearrangement joins TRBV6-1 to TRBJ1-2, with TRBD1 as a possible D gene (5 bases). The V end lost 1 base, the J end lost 5 bases, and 11 bases lay between the germline ends. The CDR3 spans 14 residues. In germline, CDR1 is MNHNS, CDR2 SASEGT. DNA for the CDR3: TGTGCCAGCAGTGAAGTAAGGGGTGGGTATGGCTACACCTTC. This translates into CASSEVRGGYGYTF.

The chain employs TRBV7-3 and TRBJ2-5; D might be TRBD1 (5 bases). The germline CDR1 and CDR2 sequences are SGHTA and FQGTGA. Trimming took 0 bases from V and 4 from J, leaving 6 bases between them. The CDR3 spans 13 residues. The CDR3, as DNA: TGTGCCAGCAGCTTAACAAGGGGAGAGACCCAGTACTTC. It codes for CASSLTRGETQYF.